This TCR beta chain was captured by sequencing in a study of cytomegalovirus exposure and HLA in healthy donors. The wider study: The roughly 110 validation repertoires used the same platform as the 500 to 700 first-cohort repertoires, a later analysis reported.

Details on this clone: Its matching antigen is unknown.

TCRdb's table, derived via immunoSEQ multiplex PCR, lists solely in-frame clones and lacks some. Of 150,000 or so clones detected, 70% to 90% appear once; the ten largest clones hold 2.1%. The donors were in the roughly 120-subject validation cohort; that cohort was separate from the roughly 700-subject first cohort. Study observations and caveats: Altogether, more than 150 TCR beta chains were recorded as cytomegalovirus-associated. There were a few CMV-associated chains whose specificity for CMV antigens was confirmed in vitro.

V trimming: 1 base; J trimming: 1 base; junction bases outside the gene matches: 4. CDR3 length: 16 amino acids. CDR1 and CDR2 from the germline V gene are SGHTA and FQGNSA. Input material: PBMCs. V and J are TRBV7-2 and TRBJ1-5, with 7 bases matching TRBD1. This clonotype originated in a human donor in good health. This chain's CDR3 is CASSLGQGVSNQPQHF. CDR3 sequence (DNA): TGTGCCAGCAGCTTAGGGCAGGGGGTGAGCAATCAGCCCCAGCATTTT.